The clone carrying this TCR beta chain was picked up many times. Its target is not known. The data originate from a study of prognosis after radiotherapy for stage I lung cancer. Overall study context: About 13 patients had newly diagnosed primary stage I lung tumors, and several had oligometastatic NSCLC after surgical resection of the primary tumor. Study results and limitations: In patients who developed distant metastases, Shannon entropy measured after stereotactic body radiation therapy was lower, and baseline Shannon entropy was not associated with metastases. A difference in TRBV and TRBJ gene usage was reportedly seen between patients with and without metastases. With medians of 10,088 versus 6,861, unique TCR clone counts fell after stereotactic body radiation therapy.

Using two-round multiplex PCR, the authors amplified TCR beta CDR3 from genomic DNA. TRBV and TRBJ genes each had their own specific primers in first-round PCR. TCRdb redid the calling of the multiplex PCR reads with MiXCR, one entry per CDR3 protein. The data contain approximately 30,000 distinct CDR3 sequences, about 29% of them singletons. V shed 2 bases, J shed 4 bases, and the junction held 6 bases outside the gene matches. Per the germline V gene, CDR1 is SGHDT and CDR2 is YYEEEE. The CDR3 runs 15 residues. V usage is TRBV5-6 and J usage is TRBJ2-7, with TRBD1 matching over 10 bases. Sequenced here: PBMCs, sampled before or after stereotactic body radiation therapy (not recorded which). The origin of this receptor is a donor aged 50 or older with non-small cell lung cancer. CDR3 region: CASSLGDRGVYEQYF. CDR3 bases: TGTGCCAGCAGCTTAGGGGACAGGGGTGTTTACGAGCAGTACTTC. Filled out from reference TRBV5-6 and TRBJ2-7, the complete variable domain reads DAGVTQSPTHLIKTRGQQVTLRCSPKSGHDTVSWYQQALGQGPQFIFQYYEEEERQRGNFPDRFSGHQFPNYSSELNVNALLLGDSALYLCASSLGDRGVYEQYFGPGTRLTVT.